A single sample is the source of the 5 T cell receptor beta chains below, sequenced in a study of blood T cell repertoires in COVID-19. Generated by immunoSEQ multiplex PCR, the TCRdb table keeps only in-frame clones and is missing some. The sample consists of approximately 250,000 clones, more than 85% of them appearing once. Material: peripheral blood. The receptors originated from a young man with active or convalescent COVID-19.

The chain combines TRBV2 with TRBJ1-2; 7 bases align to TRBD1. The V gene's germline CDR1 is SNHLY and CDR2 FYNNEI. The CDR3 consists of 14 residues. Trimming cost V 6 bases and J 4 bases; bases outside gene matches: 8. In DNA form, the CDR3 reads TGTGCCAGCAGCGGAAGGGGGACAGTCTATGGCTACACCTTC. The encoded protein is CASSGRGTVYGYTF.

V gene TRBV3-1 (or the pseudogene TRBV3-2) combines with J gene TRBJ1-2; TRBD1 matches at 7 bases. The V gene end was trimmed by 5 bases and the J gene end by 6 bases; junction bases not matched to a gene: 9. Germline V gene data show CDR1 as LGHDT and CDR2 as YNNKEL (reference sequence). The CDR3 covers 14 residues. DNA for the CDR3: TGTGCCAGCAGCTCAACAGGGGTTTTCGATGGCTACACCTTC. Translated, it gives CASSSTGVFDGYTF.

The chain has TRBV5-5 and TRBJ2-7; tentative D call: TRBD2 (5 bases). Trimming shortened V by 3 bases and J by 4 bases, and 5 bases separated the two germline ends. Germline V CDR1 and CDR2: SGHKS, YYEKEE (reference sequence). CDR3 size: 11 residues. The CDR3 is CASSSGYEQYF. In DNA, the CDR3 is TGTGCCAGCAGCTCGGGATACGAGCAGTACTTC.

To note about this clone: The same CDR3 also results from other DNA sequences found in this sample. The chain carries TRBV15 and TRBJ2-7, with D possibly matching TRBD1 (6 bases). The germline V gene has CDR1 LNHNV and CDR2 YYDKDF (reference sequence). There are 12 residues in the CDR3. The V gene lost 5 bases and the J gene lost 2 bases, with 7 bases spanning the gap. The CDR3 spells CATSGDTYEQYF. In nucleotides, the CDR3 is TGTGCCACCAGCGGGGACACCTACGAGCAGTACTTC.

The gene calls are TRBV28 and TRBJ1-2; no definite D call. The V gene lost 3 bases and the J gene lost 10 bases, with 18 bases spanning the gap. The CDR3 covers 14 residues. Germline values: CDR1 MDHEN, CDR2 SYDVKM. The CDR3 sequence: CASSFGRPSVHYTF. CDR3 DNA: TGTGCCAGCAGTTTTGGCAGGCCCTCGGTACACTACACCTTC.